Given below is one TCR beta chain in context. Its antigen remains unidentified. The data originate from a study of post-analysis software for immune sequencing data. Study observations and caveats: Multiple sclerosis was associated with a significant reduction in normalized Chao1 diversity relative to controls. About 5 TRBV segments were significantly more frequent in patients than in controls. TRBV5-6, TRBV5-1 and TRBV20-1 were among these segments.

Incorporated into the TCR beta cDNA libraries were unique molecular identifiers, which served to reduce PCR and sequencing biases. TCRdb itself ran the PCR reads through MiXCR, one entry per CDR3 protein. Among roughly 400,000 distinct CDR3 sequences listed, approximately 38% were seen once. V was clipped by 5 bases and J by 13 bases; unmatched bases: 6. The length of the CDR3 is 11 residues. Germline V gene lookup returns CDR1 GTSNPN and CDR2 SVGIG (reference sequence). V gene TRBV30 combines with J gene TRBJ2-4, with 9 bases fitting TRBD1. This receptor was taken from a girl aged 2-10 years with multiple sclerosis. Source material: blood. The CDR3 spells CAWGQGSEQYF. Written as DNA, the CDR3 is TGTGCCTGGGGACAGGGGTCTGAGCAGTACTTC.